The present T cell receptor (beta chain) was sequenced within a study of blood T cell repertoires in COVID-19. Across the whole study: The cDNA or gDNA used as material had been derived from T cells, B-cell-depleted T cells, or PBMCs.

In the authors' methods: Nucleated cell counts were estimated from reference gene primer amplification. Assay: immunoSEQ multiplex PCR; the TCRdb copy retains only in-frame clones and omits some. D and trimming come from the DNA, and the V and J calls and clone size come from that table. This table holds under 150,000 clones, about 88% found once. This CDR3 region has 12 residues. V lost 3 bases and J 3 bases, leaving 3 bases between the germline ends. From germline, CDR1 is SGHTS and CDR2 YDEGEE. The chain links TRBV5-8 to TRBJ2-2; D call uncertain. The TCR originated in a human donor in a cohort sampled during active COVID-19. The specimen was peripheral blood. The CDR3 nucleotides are TGTGCCAGCAGCTCTTACACCGGGGAGCTGTTTTTT. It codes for CASSSYTGELFF.